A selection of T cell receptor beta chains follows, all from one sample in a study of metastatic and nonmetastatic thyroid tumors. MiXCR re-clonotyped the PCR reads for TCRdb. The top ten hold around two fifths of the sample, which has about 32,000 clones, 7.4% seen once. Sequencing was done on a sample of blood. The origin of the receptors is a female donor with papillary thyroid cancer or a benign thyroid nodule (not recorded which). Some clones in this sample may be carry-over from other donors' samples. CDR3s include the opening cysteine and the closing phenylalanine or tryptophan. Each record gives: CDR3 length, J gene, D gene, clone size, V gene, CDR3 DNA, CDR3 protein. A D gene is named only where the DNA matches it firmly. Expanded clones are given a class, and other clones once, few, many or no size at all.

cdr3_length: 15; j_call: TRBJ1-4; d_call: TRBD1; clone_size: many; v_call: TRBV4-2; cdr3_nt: TGTGCCAGCAGCCAAGCTGGGACAGGGGTGGAAAAACTGTTTTTT; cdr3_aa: CASSQAGTGVEKLFF
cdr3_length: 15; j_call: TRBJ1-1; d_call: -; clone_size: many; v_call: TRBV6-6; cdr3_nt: TGTGCCAGCAGTTACTCGAGACGGGAGAACACTGAAGCTTTCTTT; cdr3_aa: CASSYSRRENTEAFF
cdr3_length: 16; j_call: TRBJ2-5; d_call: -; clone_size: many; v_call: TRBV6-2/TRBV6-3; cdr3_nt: TGTGCCAGCAGTTACGGTCCAGGGTTGAGCCAAGAGACCCAGTACTTC; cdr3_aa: CASSYGPGLSQETQYF
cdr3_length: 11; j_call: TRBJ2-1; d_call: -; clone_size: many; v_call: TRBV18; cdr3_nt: TGTGCCAGCTCACCACACAATGAGCAGTTCTTC; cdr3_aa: CASSPHNEQFF
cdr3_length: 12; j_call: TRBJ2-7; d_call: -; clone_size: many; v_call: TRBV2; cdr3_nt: TGTGCCAGCAGTGAAGGCACCTACGAGCAGTACTTC; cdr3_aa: CASSEGTYEQYF
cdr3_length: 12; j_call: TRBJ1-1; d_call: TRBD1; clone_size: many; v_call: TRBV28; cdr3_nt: TGTGCCAGCAGTAATCCGACAGGGGAAGCTTTCTTT; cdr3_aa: CASSNPTGEAFF
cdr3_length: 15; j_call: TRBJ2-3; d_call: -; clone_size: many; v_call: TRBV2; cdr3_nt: TGTGCCAGCAGTGAAGCAGGGCGAGGAGCAGATACGCAGTATTTT; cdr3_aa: CASSEAGRGADTQYF
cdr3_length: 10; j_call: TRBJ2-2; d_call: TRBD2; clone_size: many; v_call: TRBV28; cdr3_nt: TGTGCCGTCGGGGGGGGGGAGCTGTTTTTT; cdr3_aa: CAVGGGELFF
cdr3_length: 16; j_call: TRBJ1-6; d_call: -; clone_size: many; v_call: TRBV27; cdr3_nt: TGTGCCAGCAGTCCACAGGGTGCATCCTATAATTCACCCCTCCACTTT; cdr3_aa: CASSPQGASYNSPLHF
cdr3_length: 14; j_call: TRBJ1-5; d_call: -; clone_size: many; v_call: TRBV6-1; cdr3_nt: TGTGCCAGCAGGATGGACGGGACCAGGGGAGCCCAGCATTTT; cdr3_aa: CASRMDGTRGAQHF
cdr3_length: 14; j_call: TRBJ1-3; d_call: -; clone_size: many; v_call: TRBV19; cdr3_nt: TGTGCCAGTAGGGGAGTGAGCTCTGGAAACACCATATATTTT; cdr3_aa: CASRGVSSGNTIYF
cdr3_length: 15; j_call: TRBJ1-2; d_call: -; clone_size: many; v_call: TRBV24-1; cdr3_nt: TGTGCCACCAGTGATCGGATCGGAGGGTTATACGGCTACACCTTC; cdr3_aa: CATSDRIGGLYGYTF
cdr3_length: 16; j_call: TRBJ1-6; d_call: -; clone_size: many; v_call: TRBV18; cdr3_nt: TGTGCCAGCTCACCACTAGGGCAGGGGTCGGGTTCACCCCTCCACTTT; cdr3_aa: CASSPLGQGSGSPLHF
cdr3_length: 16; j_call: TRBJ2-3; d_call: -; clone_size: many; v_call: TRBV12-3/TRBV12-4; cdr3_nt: TGTGCCAGCAGTTACCCCTTCGTCAGTCCTCGAGATACGCAGTATTTT; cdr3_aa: CASSYPFVSPRDTQYF
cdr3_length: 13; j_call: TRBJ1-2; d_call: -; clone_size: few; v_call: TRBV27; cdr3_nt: TGTGCCAGCAGCTCGGACCCAGCCCATGGCTACACCTTC; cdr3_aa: CASSSDPAHGYTF
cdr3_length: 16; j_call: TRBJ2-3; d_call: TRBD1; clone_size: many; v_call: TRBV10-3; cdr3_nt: TGTGCCATCAGTGAGTCGGCAGGGGGCGCGTTGGATACGCAGTATTTT; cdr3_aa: CAISESAGGALDTQYF
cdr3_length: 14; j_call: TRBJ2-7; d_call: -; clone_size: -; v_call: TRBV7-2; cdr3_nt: TGTGCCAGCGGCCCCCTTGGCCGCACCTACGAGCAGTACTTC; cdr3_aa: CASGPLGRTYEQYF
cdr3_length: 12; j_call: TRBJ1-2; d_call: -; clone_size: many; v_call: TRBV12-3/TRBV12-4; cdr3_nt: TGTGCCAGCAGTTTGGATTTTTATGGCTACACCTTC; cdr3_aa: CASSLDFYGYTF
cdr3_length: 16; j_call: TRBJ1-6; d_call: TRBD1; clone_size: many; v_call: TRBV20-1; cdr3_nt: TGCAGTGCTAGAGTTTCCGGGACAGGTTATAATTCACCCCTCCACTTT; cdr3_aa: CSARVSGTGYNSPLHF
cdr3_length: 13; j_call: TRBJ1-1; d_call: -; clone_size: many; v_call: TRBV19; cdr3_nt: TGTGCCAGTGCATGGGGGAGGAACACTGAAGCTTTCTTT; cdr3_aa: CASAWGRNTEAFF
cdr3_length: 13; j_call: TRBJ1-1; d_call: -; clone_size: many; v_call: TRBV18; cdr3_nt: TGTGCCAGCTCACCGTCCATGAACACTGAAGCTTTCTTT; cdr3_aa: CASSPSMNTEAFF
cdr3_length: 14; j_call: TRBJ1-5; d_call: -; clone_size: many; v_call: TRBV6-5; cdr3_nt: TGTGCCAGCAGTTACCAGACCAGCAATCAGCCCCAGCATTTT; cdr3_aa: CASSYQTSNQPQHF
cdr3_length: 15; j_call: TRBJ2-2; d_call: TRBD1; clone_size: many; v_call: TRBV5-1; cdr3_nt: TGCGCCAGCAGCTCAGGAGGGACAGGCACCGGGGAGCTGTTTTTT; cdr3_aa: CASSSGGTGTGELFF
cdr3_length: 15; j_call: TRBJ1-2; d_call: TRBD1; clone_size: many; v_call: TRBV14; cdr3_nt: TGTGCCAGCAGCCATCAGACACAGGGGTTCGATGGCTACACCTTC; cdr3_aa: CASSHQTQGFDGYTF
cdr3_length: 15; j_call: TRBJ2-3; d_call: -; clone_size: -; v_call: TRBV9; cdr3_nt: TGTGCCAGCGTAGAATACGGGAGAGGAACAGATACGCAGTATTTT; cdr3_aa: CASVEYGRGTDTQYF
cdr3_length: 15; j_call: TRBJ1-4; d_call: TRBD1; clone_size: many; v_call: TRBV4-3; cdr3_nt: TGCGCCAGCAGCCAAGGGGGGACAGGGGATGAAAAACTGTTTTTT; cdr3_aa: CASSQGGTGDEKLFF